This entry concerns a single T cell receptor beta chain. As yet, its antigen is unknown. The data originate from a study of graft-versus-host responses after intestinal transplantation. This table comes from immunoSEQ multiplex PCR, and its TCRdb copy is limited to in-frame clones, with some not included. The table lists 85,000 to 100,000 clones, under 95% of them singletons, with roughly 2% in the top ten. Study observations and caveats: Researchers found GvH clones in recipient marrow, and some showed up first in ileum or blood. GvH clone levels peaked in circulation, and this peak was associated with early post-transplant HvG declines.

This CDR3 comprises 16 residues. Looked up from germline, CDR1 is MGHDK and CDR2 is SYGVNS. V dropped 2 bases and J dropped 2 bases, with 14 bases sitting between them. This material consisted of unstimulated CD8+ T cells sorted from spleen or lymph node cells, taken before intestinal transplant. The clonotype comes from a human donor who received an intestinal transplant. The V gene is TRBV25-1, the J gene TRBJ2-3; D is possibly TRBD2 (6 bases). CDR3 bases: TGTGCCAGCAGTGAAAGCCCCCGGGGGAACACAGATACGCAGTATTTT. Amino acids: CASSESPRGNTDTQYF.